This T cell receptor (beta chain) was profiled in a study of control samples from healthy donors and cancer patients. Data came from immunoSEQ multiplex PCR; TCRdb stores just in-frame clones and leaves some out. The data hold more than 65,000 clones, with about 83% observed a single time. Trimming took 8 bases from V and 6 from J, leaving 13 bases between them. CDR3 size: 13 residues. J is TRBJ2-2 and V is TRBV12-3 or TRBV12-4; perhaps TRBD2 as D (5 bases). Sequenced sample: blood. This TCR was recovered from a man aged 60 to 69 in good health. The CDR3 DNA reads TGTGCCAGCGGTACTAGTTTCGCCGGGGAGCTGTTTTTT. Amino acid sequence: CASGTSFAGELFF.